Below, 18 T cell receptor beta chains from the same sample are listed, as sequenced in a study of breast tumors, draining lymph nodes, adjacent tissues (dated by TCRdb to about 2016). Libraries were built with multiplex PCR. The reads were generated on an Illumina HiSeq 2000. The public reads were quality trimmed at Q25 with fastp and then assembled into clones with MiXCR by TCRdb, keeping productive beta chains. Rows merge per CDR3 protein into single entries with the most common DNA and genes. This sample holds 100,000 to 150,000 distinct CDR3 sequences; about 20% were observed only once. Roughly 2.7% of the sample goes to the ten largest clones. The axillary draining lymph nodes of breast cancer patients were the source of the lymph node samples. Material for sequencing was axillary lymph node tissue. These receptors came from a female donor with breast cancer. Some clones in this sample may be carry-over from other donors' samples.

Worth noting for this clonotype: A read error may explain this, as a much larger clone is one base away. The chain employs TRBV29-1 and TRBJ2-7, with TRBD1 as a possible D gene (5 bases). Germline V lookup: CDR1 SQVTM, CDR2 ANQGSEA. CDR3 length: 15 amino acids. DNA for the CDR3: TGCGGCGTTGAAGATCGCACAGGCTCTACCTACGAGCAGTACTTC. Translating gives CGVEDRTGSTYEQYF.

This clonotype came up many times. In DNA form, the CDR3 reads TGTGCCAGCGACTACGGCGGGTGGGGGAAGGGTAGAGTC. It codes for CASDYGGWGKGRV. The genes are TRBV6-2 or TRBV6-3 and TRBJ2-7; perhaps D is TRBD1 or TRBD2 (5 bases each). This CDR3 is 13 amino acids long. The germline CDR1 and CDR2 sequences are MNHEY and SVGEGT.

In the case of this clonotype: A read error is possible here, since a much larger clone lies one base away. This chain connects TRBV7-9 to TRBJ2-1; either TRBD1 or TRBD2 may fit D (5 bases each). The germline V gene has CDR1 SEHNR and CDR2 FQNEAQ (reference sequence). The V end lost 5 bases, the J end lost 14 bases, and 19 bases lay between the germline ends. The CDR3 runs 13 residues. CDR3 nucleotides: TGTGCCAGCAGCCCCGCCGGGACCCGAGGGGAGTTCTTC. Its protein is CASSPAGTRGEFF.

J is TRBJ2-7 and V is TRBV18; 11 bases agree with TRBD2. CDR1 and CDR2 (germline): KGHSH, LQKENI. The CDR3 sequence is 16 residues long. After removal of 2 bases from V and 1 base from J, the junction contained 4 bases not matched to a gene. CDR3 sequence reads: CASSPVAGGPSYEQYF. CDR3 DNA: TGTGCCAGCTCACCAGTAGCGGGAGGGCCATCCTACGAGCAGTACTTC.

Note on this clonotype: A single base separates this from a much larger clone, so it may be a read error. J is TRBJ2-1 and V is TRBV7-3; 10 nucleotides align to TRBD2. Germline loops: CDR1 SGHTA, CDR2 FQGTGA. The length of the CDR3 is 16 residues. For the CDR3, the DNA is TGCGCCAGCAGCCAAGAGCCTAGCGGGAGAGGCGGTGAGCAGTTCTTC. It encodes CASSQEPSGRGGEQFF.

About this clonotype: Because it lacks the conserved phenylalanine or tryptophan at the end, this CDR3 is likely a read error. The J gene is TRBJ2-7, the V gene TRBV5-6, with TRBD1 matching over 10 bases. V lost 4 bases and J lost 4; bases outside the gene matches: 11. The germline V gene has CDR1 SGHDT and CDR2 YYEEEE. This CDR3 spans 16 amino acids. The CDR3 here is CASSRVPGQGNYEQYL. The CDR3 bases are TGTGCCAGCAGCCGGGTTCCGGGACAGGGGAATTACGAGCAGTACCTC.

This clonotype was seen a few times. J is TRBJ2-4 and V is TRBV3-1; D gene ambiguous. Trimming took 1 base from V and 7 from J, leaving 11 bases between them. Germline-derived CDR1 and CDR2 are LGHDT and YNNKEL (reference sequence). This CDR3 is built from 14 residues. The CDR3 sequence: CASSQVPGNNIQYF. In DNA, the CDR3 is TGTGCCAGCAGCCAAGTTCCGGGCAATAACATTCAGTACTTC.

This clonotype has a count of ten or more. The V call is TRBV6-6, the J call TRBJ1-3; perhaps TRBD1 as D (5 bases). Germline CDR1 reads MNHNY; CDR2 reads SVGAGI (reference sequence). CDR3 size: 15 residues. The V end lost 2 bases, the J end lost 0 bases, and 8 bases lay between the germline ends. CDR3 region: CASSYPTDSGNTIYF. The CDR3 DNA sequence: TGTGCCAGCAGTTACCCGACAGACTCTGGAAACACCATATATTTT.

This clonotype was detected ten times or more. The chain has TRBV5-4 and TRBJ1-6; no reliable D call. This CDR3 contains 15 residues. Germline V gives CDR1 SGHNT, CDR2 YYREEE (reference sequence). V lost 2 bases and J lost 3, with 9 bases in between. As DNA, the CDR3 is TGTGCCAGCAGCTTTAACGGAAACTATAATTCACCCCTCCACTTT. Its translation: CASSFNGNYNSPLHF. Using reference TRBV5-4 and TRBJ1-6 for the parts outside the CDR3, the full variable domain is ETGVTQSPTHLIKTRGQQVTLRCSSQSGHNTVSWYQQALGQGPQFIFQYYREEENGRGNFPPRFSGLQFPNYSSELNVNALELDDSALYLCASSFNGNYNSPLHFGNGTRLTVT.

Concerning this clonotype: Just one base apart from a much larger clone, this may be a read error. The V gene is TRBV2, the J gene TRBJ2-3; the match to TRBD2 covers 13 bases. The trim removed 7 bases at V and 4 bases at J, leaving 8 bases unmatched. The CDR3 length is 16 residues. Germline V gives CDR1 SNHLY, CDR2 FYNNEI. The CDR3, as DNA: TGTGCCAGCACCCGTGGACTAGCGGGAGCTGCAGATACGCAGTATTTT. Its protein is CASTRGLAGAADTQYF.

Turning to this clonotype: A much larger clonotype is one base distant, so this may be a read error. The V call is TRBV6-6, the J call TRBJ1-6; unclear D gene. CDR1 and CDR2 from the germline V gene are MNHNY and SVGAGI (reference sequence). This CDR3 has 14 amino acids. V was cut by 8 bases and J by 8 bases, with 16 bases left in between. The DNA of the CDR3 is TGTGCCAGCTGCCCCGGGATAAAGTATTCACCCCTCCACTTT. It translates to CASCPGIKYSPLHF.

The chain employs TRBV12-3 or TRBV12-4 and TRBJ2-5; TRBD2 matches 8 bases. The trim removed 9 bases at V and 7 bases at J, leaving 10 bases unmatched. CDR3 length: 13 residues. CDR3 sequence reads: CASGSGIGVTQYF. CDR3 coding DNA: TGTGCCAGTGGTAGCGGGATAGGAGTGACCCAGTACTTC.

On this clonotype itself: This may come from a read error, since a much larger clone is one base off. The chain has TRBV14 and TRBJ2-7; TRBD1 agrees at 9 bases. CDR3 length: 14 amino acids. Germline CDR1 SGHDN, CDR2 FVKESK. The CDR3 spells CASSQEQGAYGQYF. The CDR3 DNA follows: TGTGCCAGCAGCCAAGAACAGGGGGCTTACGGGCAGTACTTC.

About this clonotype: Relative to the germline gene, one junction end is altered; a read error may explain this. The rearrangement links TRBV18 to TRBJ2-7; 9 nucleotides match TRBD1. Looked up from germline, CDR1 is KGHSH and CDR2 is LQKENI. The CDR3 runs 15 residues. The CDR3 is CASSSGLGTGNEQYF. The CDR3 bases are TGTGCCAGCTCATCAGGTTTAGGGACAGGGAACGAGCAGTATTTC.

At least ten counts were recorded for this clonotype. In DNA, the CDR3 is TGCAGCGTTGTCGGGGGGGGATACAATGAGCAGTTCTTC. The encoded protein is CSVVGGGYNEQFF. V gene TRBV29-1 combines with J gene TRBJ2-1, with 8 bases that match TRBD2. Germline lookup yields CDR1 SQVTM and CDR2 ANQGSEA. V was pared by 4 bases and J by 4 bases, with 3 bases of the junction left unmatched. This CDR3 contains 13 residues.

The chain is built from TRBV11-2 and TRBJ2-3, with D hard to call. Trimming stripped 5 bases from V and 2 bases from J, with 14 bases between. This CDR3 has 15 residues. Germline lookup yields CDR1 SGHAT and CDR2 FQNNGV. CDR3 DNA: TGTGCCAGCAGCACGAACCGGGCCAACACAGATACGCAGTATTTT. Encoded protein: CASSTNRANTDTQYF. The entire variable domain, with the rest obtained from reference TRBV11-2 and TRBJ2-3, is as follows: EAGVAQSPRYKIIEKRQSVAFWCNPISGHATLYWYQQILGQGPKLLIQFQNNGVVDDSQLPKDRFSAERLKGVDSTLKIQPAKLEDSAVYLCASSTNRANTDTQYFGPGTRLTVL.

In this sample, this clonotype turned up many times. The genes are TRBV10-3 and TRBJ2-3, with 12 bases matching TRBD2. Germline V gives CDR1 ENHRY, CDR2 SYGVKD. CDR3 size: 15 residues. J was trimmed by 1 base and V by 6 bases; bases with no gene match: 2. In DNA form, the CDR3 reads TGTGCCATCAGACGACTAGCGGGAGGCACAGATACGCAGTATTTT. It yields the protein CAIRRLAGGTDTQYF.

This clonotype was observed at least ten times. This rearrangement joins TRBV10-2 to TRBJ2-7; 14 positions match TRBD2. Germline-derived CDR1 and CDR2 are WSHSY and SAAADI. CDR3 length: 18 amino acids. V gave up 6 bases and J gave up 5 bases; unmatched junction bases: 15. The DNA for the CDR3 is TGCGCCAGCAGCCTTTCTCCGGGACTAGCGGGAGTTGGCGACGAGCAGTACTTC. Translation: CASSLSPGLAGVGDEQYF.